Below, 30 T cell receptor beta chains from the same sample are listed, as sequenced in a study of blood T cell repertoires in COVID-19. Profiling relied on immunoSEQ multiplex PCR, and the TCRdb table lists in-frame clones only, not all of them. The table lists about 54,000 clones, just over 90% of them singletons. The sequenced material came from peripheral blood. Receptor source: a middle-aged woman with active COVID-19.

V gene TRBV6-5 combines with J gene TRBJ2-5; D may be TRBD2 (6 bases). This CDR3 spans 13 amino acids. Germline values: CDR1 MNHEY, CDR2 SVGAGI. V was shortened by 2 bases and J by 4 bases, with 8 bases between the two germline ends. As DNA, the CDR3 is TGTGCCAGCAGTTACGGGGGGTTAGAGACCCAGTACTTC. This sequence encodes CASSYGGLETQYF.

The chain combines TRBV13 with TRBJ2-7; TRBD1 aligns across 8 bases. Germline V gene data show CDR1 as PRHDT and CDR2 as FYEKMQ (reference sequence). The CDR3 totals 15 residues. V shed 4 bases and J 2 bases; nucleotides not matched to a gene: 7. CDR3: CASSSPNRGTYEQYF. The DNA for the CDR3 is TGTGCCAGCAGCTCACCAAACAGGGGGACCTACGAGCAGTACTTC.

The chain employs TRBV6-1 and TRBJ1-6; possible D gene TRBD1, 6 bases. This CDR3 has 17 amino acids. V was pared by 1 base and J by 2 bases, with 12 bases between. Germline lookup yields CDR1 MNHNS and CDR2 SASEGT. This CDR3 reads CASSEDGRGAYNSPLHF. In DNA, the CDR3 is TGTGCCAGCAGTGAAGATGGCAGGGGTGCCTATAATTCACCCCTCCACTTT.

This chain links TRBV7-2 with TRBJ1-2, with D unclear. The CDR3 has 13 residues. Trimming stripped 1 base from V and 2 bases from J, with 5 bases between. Per germline, CDR1 SGHTA and CDR2 FQGNSA. The CDR3 DNA follows: TGTGCCAGCAGCTTAGGTCAGAACTATGGCTACACCTTC. It translates to CASSLGQNYGYTF.

This clone showed up just a few times. This sequence joins TRBV6-1 and TRBJ1-6, with 10 nucleotides matching TRBD1. Germline V lookup: CDR1 MNHNS, CDR2 SASEGT. V lost 3 bases to trimming and J lost 5 bases; unmatched junction nucleotides: 1. CDR3 size: 15 residues. CDR3 residues: CASSDGQGDNSPLHF. The CDR3 DNA reads as TGTGCCAGCAGTGACGGACAGGGGGATAATTCACCCCTCCACTTT.

In this sample, this clone turned up a few times. The V and J genes are TRBV5-6 and TRBJ1-5, with D tentatively TRBD1 (5 bases). Germline-derived CDR1 and CDR2 are SGHDT and YYEEEE. The CDR3 has 15 residues. V was clipped by 5 bases and J by 4 bases, with 16 bases between them. The CDR3 bases are TGTGCCAGCAGTTCAGGGATCGGTCTGAATCAGCCCCAGCATTTT. It is translated as CASSSGIGLNQPQHF. The whole variable domain, filled in from reference TRBV5-6 and TRBJ1-5, reads DAGVTQSPTHLIKTRGQQVTLRCSPKSGHDTVSWYQQALGQGPQFIFQYYEEEERQRGNFPDRFSGHQFPNYSSELNVNALLLGDSALYLCASSSGIGLNQPQHFGDGTRLSIL.

The chain is built from TRBV7-2 and TRBJ2-7, with 8 nucleotides matching TRBD2. The V gene end was trimmed by 1 base and the J gene end by 2 bases; junction bases not matched to a gene: 13. CDR1 SGHTA and CDR2 FQGNSA come from the germline V gene. There are 18 residues in the CDR3. CDR3 DNA sequence: TGTGCCAGCAGCTTAGTAGGGATGAGGAGCGGGGGACCCTACGAGCAGTACTTC. Translation: CASSLVGMRSGGPYEQYF.

This chain uses TRBV7-3 with TRBJ2-3; TRBD2 agrees at 7 bases. The trim removed 5 bases at V and 2 bases at J, leaving 4 bases unmatched. The CDR3 extends over 14 amino acids. Germline V CDR1 and CDR2: SGHTA, FQGTGA. Written as DNA, the CDR3 is TGTGCCAGCAGCCGCGGGACTACCACAGATACGCAGTATTTT. This encodes CASSRGTTTDTQYF.

The V and J genes are TRBV7-9 and TRBJ1-2, with 8 bases lining up with TRBD1. The germline CDR1 and CDR2 sequences are SEHNR and FQNEAQ (reference sequence). V was pared by 5 bases and J by 3 bases, with 11 bases of the junction left unmatched. The CDR3 is made up of 16 amino acids. The CDR3 loop is CASSQSGQGVYYGYTF. As DNA, the CDR3 is TGTGCCAGCAGCCAATCAGGACAGGGAGTTTACTATGGCTACACCTTC.

The rearrangement links TRBV6-5 to TRBJ1-4; 9 nucleotides align to TRBD1. V trimming: 5 bases; J trimming: 8 bases; junction bases outside the gene matches: 6. The germline V gene encodes CDR1 MNHEY and CDR2 SVGAGI. The CDR3 contains 14 residues. CDR3 amino acids: CASSNRGRGEKLFF. The CDR3 nucleotides read TGTGCCAGCAGTAACAGGGGGCGCGGGGAAAAACTGTTTTTT.

CDR3: CASRVGRVQTQYF. The CDR3 bases are TGTGCCAGCAGGGTTGGCAGGGTGCAGACCCAGTACTTC. The V call is TRBV6-5, the J call TRBJ2-5; D is perhaps TRBD1 (5 bases). The CDR3 extends over 13 amino acids. Trimming took off 6 bases at V and 6 bases at J, with 14 bases between the two ends. Germline V gene lookup returns CDR1 MNHEY and CDR2 SVGAGI.

The V call is TRBV11-3, the J call TRBJ2-7, with 15 bases lining up with TRBD2. The J segment lost 4 bases and the V segment lost 1 base, leaving 8 bases of the junction unmatched. The CDR3 totals 18 residues. CDR1 SGHNT and CDR2 YENEEA come from the germline V gene. CDR3 amino acids: CASSLVSGLAGGLYEQYF. Here the CDR3 DNA reads TGTGCCAGCAGCTTAGTATCGGGACTAGCGGGGGGATTATACGAGCAGTACTTC. Together with reference TRBV11-3 and TRBJ2-7, the CDR3 gives the full variable domain: EAGVVQSPRYKIIEKKQPVAFWCNPISGHNTLYWYLQNLGQGPELLIRYENEEAVDDSQLPKDRFSAERLKGVDSTLKIQPAELGDSAVYLCASSLVSGLAGGLYEQYFGPGTRLTVT.

This clone appeared once. The chain combines TRBV5-1 with TRBJ2-7, with 10 positions matching TRBD2. The CDR3 is 17 amino acids. CDR1 is SGHRS, CDR2 YFSETQ, per germline. With V trimmed by 4 bases and J by 6 bases, 16 bases remained unmatched. CDR3 sequence: CASSTRSLAGAGAEQYF. The CDR3 coding sequence is TGCGCCAGCAGCACCCGCTCTCTAGCGGGGGCCGGGGCCGAGCAGTACTTC.

The chain couples TRBV19 to TRBJ1-2; D not resolved. Germline V gives CDR1 LNHDA, CDR2 SQIVND (reference sequence). The V end lost 10 bases, the J end lost 8 bases, and 20 bases lay between the germline ends. The CDR3 is 13 residues long. CDR3 region: CATSFPRERGYTF. For the CDR3, the DNA is TGTGCCACCAGCTTCCCACGGGAACGCGGCTACACCTTC.

This clone was observed a single time. The V call is TRBV11-1, the J call TRBJ2-3; no clear D. In germline, CDR1 is SGHAT, CDR2 FQDESV (reference sequence). The CDR3 covers 11 residues. V lost 2 bases and J 7 bases, leaving 4 bases between the germline ends. CDR3 sequence reads: CASSLLNTQYF. CDR3 sequence (DNA): TGTGCCAGCAGCTTACTAAATACGCAGTATTTT. Full variable domain (outside the CDR3, taken from reference TRBV11-1 and TRBJ2-3): EAEVAQSPRYKITEKSQAVAFWCDPISGHATLYWYRQILGQGPELLVQFQDESVVDDSQLPKDRFSAERLKGVDSTLKIQPAELGDSAMYLCASSLLNTQYFGPGTRLTVL.

The chain combines TRBV18 with TRBJ2-4, with 8 positions matching TRBD2. V was clipped by 4 bases and J by 7 bases; unmatched bases: 18. The V gene's germline CDR1 is KGHSH and CDR2 LQKENI. The CDR3 is 18 amino acids. In DNA form, the CDR3 reads TGTGCCAGCTCACGTGGGGCCGGGGGGGCCTCTGTCGGGAACATTCAGTACTTC. It is translated as CASSRGAGGASVGNIQYF.

This clone was seen only a few times. The chain uses TRBV3-1 (or the pseudogene TRBV3-2) and TRBJ2-1, with TRBD2 matching over 9 bases. The CDR3 length is 16 residues. V lost 0 bases, J lost 4 bases, and 4 bases stayed unmatched. CDR1 and CDR2 (germline): LGHDT, YNNKEL (reference sequence). The CDR3 loop is CASSQDPSGKYNEQFF. In DNA, the CDR3 is TGTGCCAGCAGCCAAGATCCTAGCGGGAAATACAATGAGCAGTTCTTC.

The rearrangement uses TRBV7-9 and TRBJ1-3; possible D gene TRBD1, 6 bases. CDR1 is SEHNR, CDR2 FQNEAQ, per germline (reference sequence). The V end lost 1 base, the J end lost 0 bases, and 13 bases lay between the germline ends. The length of the CDR3 is 17 residues. DNA for the CDR3: TGTGCCAGCAGCTTAGATCTTGCCAGGGGCTCTGGAAACACCATATATTTT. It encodes CASSLDLARGSGNTIYF.

This clone was observed once. The V gene is TRBV11-1, the J gene TRBJ1-6; TRBD1 agrees at 7 bases. Germline CDR1 SGHAT, CDR2 FQDESV (reference sequence). After removal of 5 bases from V and 5 bases from J, the junction contained 6 bases not matched to a gene. This CDR3 is built from 15 residues. CDR3 sequence (DNA): TGTGCCAGCAGCCTAGGGACAGCCAATAATTCACCCCTCCACTTT. Residues: CASSLGTANNSPLHF.

The gene calls are TRBV7-9 and TRBJ1-1, with D perhaps TRBD1 (6 bases). V lost 5 bases to trimming and J lost 0 bases, with 10 bases between them. The CDR3 loop spans 14 amino acids. In germline, CDR1 is SEHNR, CDR2 FQNEAQ (reference sequence). The CDR3 loop reads CASSRTGMNTEAFF. For the CDR3, the DNA is TGTGCCAGCAGCCGAACAGGGATGAACACTGAAGCTTTCTTT.

This clone was observed once. This chain links TRBV2 with TRBJ2-5; 9 nucleotides line up with TRBD2. The CDR3 runs 14 residues. Trimming removed 5 bases from V and 6 bases from J; junction bases left unmatched: 7. Germline V CDR1 and CDR2: SNHLY, FYNNEI. The DNA of the CDR3 is TGTGCCAGCAGTCTTAGCGGGGGCGGTAAGACCCAGTACTTC. Amino acids: CASSLSGGGKTQYF.

V usage is TRBV11-2 and J usage is TRBJ2-1; TRBD2 matches at 11 bases. The CDR3 length is 14 residues. V lost 2 bases to trimming and J lost 7 bases; unmatched junction nucleotides: 1. Germline V gene data show CDR1 as SGHAT and CDR2 as FQNNGV. The CDR3 region is CASSLRLAGNEQFF. The DNA for the CDR3 is TGTGCCAGCAGCTTAAGACTAGCGGGGAATGAGCAGTTCTTC.

The chain combines TRBV27 with TRBJ2-7, with D maybe TRBD2 (6 bases). This CDR3 is built from 15 residues. Germline values: CDR1 MNHEY, CDR2 SMNVEV (reference sequence). Trimming removed 6 bases at V and 2 bases at J, with 17 bases between. CDR3 in amino acids: CASRDSGTAAYEQYF. CDR3 sequence (DNA): TGTGCCAGCAGAGATTCCGGGACTGCCGCCTACGAGCAGTACTTC.

This clone was seen only a few times. The chain carries TRBV7-6 and TRBJ1-6; TRBD1 matches 7 bases. Germline values: CDR1 SGHVS, CDR2 FNYEAQ. The length of the CDR3 is 14 residues. V shed 6 bases, J shed 7 bases, and the junction held 6 bases outside the gene matches. This CDR3 reads CASSYLQGNSPLHF. The CDR3 DNA reads as TGTGCCAGCAGTTACCTACAGGGGAATTCACCCCTCCACTTT.

The chain employs TRBV3-1 (or the pseudogene TRBV3-2) and TRBJ1-1; D is ambiguous. The ends were cut back, 0 bases at V and 6 bases at J, with 14 bases in the middle. The length of the CDR3 is 15 residues. Germline V CDR1 and CDR2: LGHDT, YNNKEL (reference sequence). The CDR3 DNA is TGTGCCAGCAGCCAAGATTCGACCGAGGGCGCTGAAGCTTTCTTT. It codes for CASSQDSTEGAEAFF.

This rearrangement joins TRBV5-4 to TRBJ2-1; 13 nucleotides align to TRBD2. The V segment lost 4 bases and the J segment 4 bases; nucleotides outside the gene matches: 5. Per the germline V gene, CDR1 is SGHNT and CDR2 is YYREEE (reference sequence). CDR3 length equals 16 residues. The CDR3 region is CASSRTSGGPYNEQFF. The CDR3 DNA follows: TGTGCCAGCAGCCGGACTAGCGGGGGCCCATACAATGAGCAGTTCTTC.

This chain uses TRBV3-1 (or the pseudogene TRBV3-2) with TRBJ1-4, with D uncertain. V lost 3 bases, J lost 5 bases, and 10 bases lay in between. The CDR3 is 14 amino acids. Germline V gene data show CDR1 as LGHDT and CDR2 as YNNKEL (reference sequence). The CDR3 region is CASSHDGGNEKLFF. CDR3 in DNA: TGTGCCAGCAGCCACGACGGAGGGAATGAAAAACTGTTTTTT.

The rearrangement uses TRBV4-2 and TRBJ2-7; maybe TRBD1 (6 bases). The CDR3 is 15 residues long. Per the germline V gene, CDR1 is LGHNA and CDR2 is YNFKEQ. V was trimmed by 1 base and J by 4 bases, leaving 14 bases between them. The CDR3 DNA reads as TGTGCCAGCAGCCAAGGGGCCAGGGGAGAATACGAGCAGTACTTC. As protein: CASSQGARGEYEQYF.

The V and J genes are TRBV7-9 and TRBJ1-2; D is ambiguous. The V gene lost 4 bases and the J gene lost 0 bases, with 6 bases spanning the gap. Germline lookup yields CDR1 SEHNR and CDR2 FQNEAQ (reference sequence). The CDR3 runs to 13 residues. In DNA form, the CDR3 reads TGTGCCAGCAGCTCGACACCTAACTATGGCTACACCTTC. This encodes CASSSTPNYGYTF.

This chain joins TRBV4-3 and TRBJ2-5, with TRBD1 matching 8 bases. CDR3 length equals 15 residues. CDR1 and CDR2 (germline): LGHNA, YSLEER. Unmatched junction bases numbered 7, after V lost 2 bases and J lost 5 bases. CDR3 protein: CASSQRGRGHETQYF. CDR3 DNA: TGCGCCAGCAGCCAAAGAGGCAGGGGGCATGAGACCCAGTACTTC.